This paragraph covers one T cell receptor beta chain sequence. This sample was included in a study of blood T cell repertoires in COVID-19. In the study overall: Whether acute or convalescent, the COVID-19 samples came from the United States, Italy and Spain.

In the original analysis: Researchers report that nucleated cell counts were estimated from reference gene primer amplification. Sequencing used immunoSEQ multiplex PCR; TCRdb keeps in-frame clones, though not all of them. D and trimming come from the DNA, and the V and J calls and clone size come from that table. The table records some 330,000 clones, approximately 90% of them present only once. This CDR3 has 14 amino acids. Germline V gene sequence: CDR1 SNHLY, CDR2 FYNNEI. The V end was cut by 8 bases, the J end by 2 bases, with 15 bases between. This chain uses TRBV2 with TRBJ1-1; D gene ambiguous. Sequencing was done on a sample of peripheral blood. The receptor was derived from a woman between 45 and 65 years old with active or convalescent COVID-19. The CDR3, as DNA: TGTGCCAGCCTCCTCCGAGACATAAACACTGAAGCTTTCTTT. This encodes CASLLRDINTEAFF.